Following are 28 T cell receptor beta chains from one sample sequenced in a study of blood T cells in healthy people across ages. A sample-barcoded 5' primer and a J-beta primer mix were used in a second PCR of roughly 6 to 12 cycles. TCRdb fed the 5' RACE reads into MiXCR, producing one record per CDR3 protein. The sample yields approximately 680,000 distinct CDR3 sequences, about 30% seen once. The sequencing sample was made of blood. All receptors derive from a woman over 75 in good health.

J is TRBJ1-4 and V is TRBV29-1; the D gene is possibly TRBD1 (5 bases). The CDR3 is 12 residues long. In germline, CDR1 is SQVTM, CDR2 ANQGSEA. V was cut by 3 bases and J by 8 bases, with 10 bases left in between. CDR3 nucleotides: TGCAGCGTTGAGGGACTTGGGGAAAAACTGTTTTTT. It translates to CSVEGLGEKLFF.

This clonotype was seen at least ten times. The CDR3 spells CASSSWTSRQETQYF. The CDR3 DNA reads as TGTGCCAGCAGCTCCTGGACTAGCAGACAAGAGACCCAGTACTTC. The chain recombines TRBV7-2 with TRBJ2-5; 8 nucleotides agree with TRBD2. The CDR3 contains 15 residues. V lost 4 bases and J lost 2; bases outside the gene matches: 6. CDR1 SGHTA and CDR2 FQGNSA come from the germline V gene.

CDR3 residues: CASSVRRGTNEKLFF. For the CDR3, the DNA is TGTGCCAGTAGTGTCCGCAGGGGGACTAATGAAAAACTGTTTTTT. The chain carries TRBV19 and TRBJ1-4; 7 positions match TRBD1. Germline V gene sequence: CDR1 LNHDA, CDR2 SQIVND (reference sequence). The CDR3 runs to 15 residues. J lost 2 bases, V lost 5 bases, and 5 bases had no gene match.

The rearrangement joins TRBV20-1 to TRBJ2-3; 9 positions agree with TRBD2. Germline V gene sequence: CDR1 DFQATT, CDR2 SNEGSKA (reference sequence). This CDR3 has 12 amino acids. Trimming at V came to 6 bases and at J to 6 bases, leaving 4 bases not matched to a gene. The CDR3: CSAPSGTDTQYF. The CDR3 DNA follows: TGCAGTGCCCCTAGCGGGACGGATACGCAGTATTTT.

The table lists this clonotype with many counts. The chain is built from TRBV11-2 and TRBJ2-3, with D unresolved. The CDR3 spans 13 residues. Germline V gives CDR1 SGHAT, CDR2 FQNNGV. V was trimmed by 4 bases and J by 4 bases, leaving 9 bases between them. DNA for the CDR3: TGTGCCAGCAGCTATACCGGCCCAGATACGCAGTATTTT. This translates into CASSYTGPDTQYF.

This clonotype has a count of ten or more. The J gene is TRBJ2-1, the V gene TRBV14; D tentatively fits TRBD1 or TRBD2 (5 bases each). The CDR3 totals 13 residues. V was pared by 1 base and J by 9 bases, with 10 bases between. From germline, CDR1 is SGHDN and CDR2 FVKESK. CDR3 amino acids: CASSQVRGGEQFF. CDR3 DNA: TGTGCCAGCAGCCAAGTCCGGGGCGGTGAGCAGTTCTTC. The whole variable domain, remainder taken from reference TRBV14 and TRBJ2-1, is EAGVTQFPSHSVIEKGQTVTLRCDPISGHDNLYWYRRVMGKEIKFLLHFVKESKQDESGMPNNRFLAERTGGTYSTLKVQPAELEDSGVYFCASSQVRGGEQFFGPGTRLTVL.

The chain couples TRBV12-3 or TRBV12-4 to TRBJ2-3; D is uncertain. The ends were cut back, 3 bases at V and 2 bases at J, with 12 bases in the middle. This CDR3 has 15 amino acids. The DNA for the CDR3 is TGTGCCAGCAGTTTGCGGCTGGTGAACACAGATACGCAGTATTTT. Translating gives CASSLRLVNTDTQYF.

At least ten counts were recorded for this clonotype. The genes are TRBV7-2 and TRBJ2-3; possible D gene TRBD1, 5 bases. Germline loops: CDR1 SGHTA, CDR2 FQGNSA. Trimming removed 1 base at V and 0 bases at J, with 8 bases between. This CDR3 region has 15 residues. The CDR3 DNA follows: TGTGCCAGCAGCTTAGTGGGGCTTAGCACAGATACGCAGTATTTT. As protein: CASSLVGLSTDTQYF.

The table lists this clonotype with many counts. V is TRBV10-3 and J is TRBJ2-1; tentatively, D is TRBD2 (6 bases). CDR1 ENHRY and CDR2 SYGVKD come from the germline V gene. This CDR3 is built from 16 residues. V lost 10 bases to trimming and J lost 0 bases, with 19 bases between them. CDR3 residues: CATRDLARVSYNEQFF. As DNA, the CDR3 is TGTGCCACCCGGGACTTAGCGAGAGTCTCCTACAATGAGCAGTTCTTC.

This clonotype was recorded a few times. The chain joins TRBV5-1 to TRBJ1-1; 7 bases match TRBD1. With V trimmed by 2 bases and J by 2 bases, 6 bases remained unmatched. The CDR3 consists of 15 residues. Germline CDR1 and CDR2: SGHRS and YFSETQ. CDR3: CASSFGQGGNTEAFF. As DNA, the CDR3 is TGCGCCAGCAGCTTCGGCCAGGGGGGAAACACTGAAGCTTTCTTT.

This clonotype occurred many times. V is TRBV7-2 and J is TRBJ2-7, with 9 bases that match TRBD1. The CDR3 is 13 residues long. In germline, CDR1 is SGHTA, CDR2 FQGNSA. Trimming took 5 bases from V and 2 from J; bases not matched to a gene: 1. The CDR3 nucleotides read TGTGCCAGCAGCAGGGACAGGGCCTACGAGCAGTACTTC. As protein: CASSRDRAYEQYF. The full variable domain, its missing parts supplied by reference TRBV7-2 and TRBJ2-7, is GAGVSQSPSNKVTEKGKDVELRCDPISGHTALYWYRQSLGQGLEFLIYFQGNSAPDKSGLPSDRFSAERTGGSVSTLTIQRTQQEDSAVYLCASSRDRAYEQYFGPGTRLTVT.

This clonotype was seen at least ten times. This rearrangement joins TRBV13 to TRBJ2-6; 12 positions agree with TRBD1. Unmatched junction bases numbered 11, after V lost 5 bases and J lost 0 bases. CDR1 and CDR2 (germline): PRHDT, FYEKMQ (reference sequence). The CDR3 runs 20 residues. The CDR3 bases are TGTGCCAGCAGCAGCCGGGACAGGGGGCTTATAACCTCTGGGGCCAACGTCCTGACTTTC. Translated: CASSSRDRGLITSGANVLTF.

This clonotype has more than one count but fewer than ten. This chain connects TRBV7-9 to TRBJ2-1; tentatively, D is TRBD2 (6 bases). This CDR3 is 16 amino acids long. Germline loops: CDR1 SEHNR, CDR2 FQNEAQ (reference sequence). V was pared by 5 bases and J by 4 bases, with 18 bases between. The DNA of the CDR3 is TGTGCCAGCAGCACGGGGACTCTTGCCAGATACAATGAGCAGTTCTTC. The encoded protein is CASSTGTLARYNEQFF. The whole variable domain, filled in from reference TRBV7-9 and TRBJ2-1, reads DTGVSQNPRHKITKRGQNVTFRCDPISEHNRLYWYRQTLGQGPEFLTYFQNEAQLEKSRLLSDRFSAERPKGSFSTLEIQRTEQGDSAMYLCASSTGTLARYNEQFFGPGTRLTVL.

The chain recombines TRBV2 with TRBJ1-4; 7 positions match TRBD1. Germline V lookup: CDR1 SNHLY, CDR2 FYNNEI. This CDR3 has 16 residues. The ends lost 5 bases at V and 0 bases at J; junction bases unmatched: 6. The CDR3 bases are TGTGCCAGCAGTCGTGGACAGGCTCCAACTAATGAAAAACTGTTTTTT. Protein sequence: CASSRGQAPTNEKLFF.

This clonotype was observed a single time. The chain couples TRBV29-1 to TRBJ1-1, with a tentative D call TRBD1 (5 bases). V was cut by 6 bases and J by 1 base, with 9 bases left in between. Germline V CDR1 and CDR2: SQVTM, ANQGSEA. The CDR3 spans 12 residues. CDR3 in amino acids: CSVMDKNTEAFF. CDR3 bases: TGCAGCGTGATGGACAAGAACACTGAAGCTTTCTTT. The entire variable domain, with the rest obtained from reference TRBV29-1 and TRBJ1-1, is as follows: SAVISQKPSRDICQRGTSLTIQCQVDSQVTMMFWYRQQPGQSLTLIATANQGSEATYESGFVIDKFPISRPNLTFSTLTVSNMSPEDSSIYLCSVMDKNTEAFFGQGTRLTVV.

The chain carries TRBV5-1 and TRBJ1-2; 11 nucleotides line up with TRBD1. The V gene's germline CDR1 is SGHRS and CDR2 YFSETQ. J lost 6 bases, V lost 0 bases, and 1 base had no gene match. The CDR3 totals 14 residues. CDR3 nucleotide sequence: TGCGCCAGCAGCTTGGGGGACAGGGGGGATGGCTACACCTTC. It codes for CASSLGDRGDGYTF.

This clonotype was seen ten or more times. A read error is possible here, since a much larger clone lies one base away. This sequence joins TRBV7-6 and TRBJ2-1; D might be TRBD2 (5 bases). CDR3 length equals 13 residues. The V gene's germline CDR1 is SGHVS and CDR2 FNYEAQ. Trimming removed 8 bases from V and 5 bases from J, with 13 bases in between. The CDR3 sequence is CASDPGLHNEQFF. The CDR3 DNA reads TGTGCCAGCGATCCCGGACTCCACAATGAGCAGTTCTTC.

As DNA, the CDR3 is TGTGCCATCAGGCGACTAGCGGGGAACACCGGGGAGCTGTTTTTT. It translates to CAIRRLAGNTGELFF. The V and J genes are TRBV10-3 and TRBJ2-2; 10 positions match TRBD2. CDR1 and CDR2 from the germline V gene are ENHRY and SYGVKD. With 6 bases clipped from V and 1 base from J, the junction kept 2 bases outside the gene matches. This CDR3 has 15 amino acids.

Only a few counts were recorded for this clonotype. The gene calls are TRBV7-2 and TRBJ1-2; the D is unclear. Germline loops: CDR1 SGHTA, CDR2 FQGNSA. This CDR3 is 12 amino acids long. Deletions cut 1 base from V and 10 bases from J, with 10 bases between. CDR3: CASSLVARDYTF. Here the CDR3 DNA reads TGTGCCAGCAGCTTAGTTGCAAGGGACTACACCTTC.

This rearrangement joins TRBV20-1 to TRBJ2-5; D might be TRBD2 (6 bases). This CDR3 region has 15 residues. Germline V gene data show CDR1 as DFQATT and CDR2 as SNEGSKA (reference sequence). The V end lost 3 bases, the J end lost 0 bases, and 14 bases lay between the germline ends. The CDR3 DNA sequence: TGCAGTGCTAGGGATCCCCGGGACTACCAAGAGACCCAGTACTTC. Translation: CSARDPRDYQETQYF.

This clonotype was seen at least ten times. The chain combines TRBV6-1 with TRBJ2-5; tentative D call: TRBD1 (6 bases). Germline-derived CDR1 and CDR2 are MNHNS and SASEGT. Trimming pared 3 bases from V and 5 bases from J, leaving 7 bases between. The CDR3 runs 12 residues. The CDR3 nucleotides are TGTGCCAGCAGTGAGGGGGCTGAGACCCAGTACTTC. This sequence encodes CASSEGAETQYF.

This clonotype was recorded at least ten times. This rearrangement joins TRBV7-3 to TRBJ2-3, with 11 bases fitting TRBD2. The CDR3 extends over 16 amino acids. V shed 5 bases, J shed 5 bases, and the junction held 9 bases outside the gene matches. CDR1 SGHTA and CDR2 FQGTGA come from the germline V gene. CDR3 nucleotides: TGTGCCAGCAGCCCATTAGCGGGGGGGAATCGAGATACGCAGTATTTT. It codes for CASSPLAGGNRDTQYF.

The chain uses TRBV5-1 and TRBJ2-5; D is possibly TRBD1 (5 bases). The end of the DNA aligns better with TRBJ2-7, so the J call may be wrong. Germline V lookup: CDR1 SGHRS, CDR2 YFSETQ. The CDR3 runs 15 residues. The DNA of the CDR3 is TGCGCCAGCAGCTTGGGTTCCGGACACCCCTACGAGCAGTACTTC. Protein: CASSLGSGHPYEQYF.

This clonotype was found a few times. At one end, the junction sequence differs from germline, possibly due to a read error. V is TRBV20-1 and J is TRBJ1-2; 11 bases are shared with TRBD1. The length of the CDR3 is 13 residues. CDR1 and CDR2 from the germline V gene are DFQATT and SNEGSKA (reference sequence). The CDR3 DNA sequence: TGCAGTGTTAGAGCCGGGACAGGGGGAGGCTACACCTTC. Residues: CSVRAGTGGGYTF.

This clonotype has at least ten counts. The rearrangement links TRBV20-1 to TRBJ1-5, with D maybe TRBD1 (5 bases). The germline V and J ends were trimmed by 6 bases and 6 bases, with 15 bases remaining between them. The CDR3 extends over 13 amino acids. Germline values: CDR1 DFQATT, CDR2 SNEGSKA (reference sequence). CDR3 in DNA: TGCAGTGCAAGTCCGGGGGTTAGTCAGCCCCAGCATTTT. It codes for CSASPGVSQPQHF.

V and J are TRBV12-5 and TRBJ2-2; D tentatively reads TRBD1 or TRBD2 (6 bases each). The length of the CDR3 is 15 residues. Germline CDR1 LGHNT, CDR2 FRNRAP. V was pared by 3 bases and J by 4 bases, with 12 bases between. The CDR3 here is CASGLPGAGTGELFF. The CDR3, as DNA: TGTGCTAGTGGTTTACCGGGGGCCGGCACCGGGGAGCTGTTTTTT.

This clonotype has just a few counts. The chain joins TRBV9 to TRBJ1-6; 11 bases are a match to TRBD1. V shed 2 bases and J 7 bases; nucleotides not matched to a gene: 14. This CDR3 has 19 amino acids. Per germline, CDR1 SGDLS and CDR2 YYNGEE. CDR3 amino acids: CASSVGTGGKSTYNSPLHF. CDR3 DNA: TGTGCCAGCAGCGTCGGGACAGGGGGGAAATCAACATACAATTCACCCCTCCACTTT.

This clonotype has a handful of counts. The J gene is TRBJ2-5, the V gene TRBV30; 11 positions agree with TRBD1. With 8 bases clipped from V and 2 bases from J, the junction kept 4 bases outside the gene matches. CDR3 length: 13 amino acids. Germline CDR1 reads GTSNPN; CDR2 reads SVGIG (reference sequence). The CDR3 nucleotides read TGTGCCCAGGGGACAGGGGGGCAAGAGACCCAGTACTTC. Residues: CAQGTGGQETQYF.